This T cell receptor beta chain was documented in a study of cytomegalovirus exposure and HLA in healthy donors. This CDR3 has 15 residues. Trimming cost V 1 base and J 3 bases; bases outside gene matches: 1. The germline CDR1 and CDR2 sequences are SGHAT and FQDESV (reference sequence). This clone occurred a few times. PCR employed 60 Vbeta and 13 Jbeta primers. Assay used: immunoSEQ multiplex PCR; TCRdb lists only in-frame clones, some missing. Altogether under 170,000 clones are present, just under 65% being singletons, with the ten largest covering approximately 7%. Sequencing was done on a sample of PBMCs. The sequence was collected from a woman aged 60-75 years in good health and CMV-seropositive. V and J are TRBV11-1 and TRBJ2-1, with 9 bases lining up with TRBD1. In DNA, the CDR3 is TGTGCCAGCAGCTTAGGGACAGGGGTCTACAATGAGCAGTTCTTC. Protein: CASSLGTGVYNEQFF.